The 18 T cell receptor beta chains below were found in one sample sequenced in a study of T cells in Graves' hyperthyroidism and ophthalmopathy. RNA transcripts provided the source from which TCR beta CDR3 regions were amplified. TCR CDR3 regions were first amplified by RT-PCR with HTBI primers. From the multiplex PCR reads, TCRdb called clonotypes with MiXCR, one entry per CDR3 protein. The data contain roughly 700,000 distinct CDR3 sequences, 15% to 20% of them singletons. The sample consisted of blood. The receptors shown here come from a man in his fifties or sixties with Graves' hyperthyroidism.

The chain's CDR3 is CSARDDIRSGTGGIEQYF. The DNA for the CDR3 is TGCAGTGCTAGAGATGATATAAGGAGTGGAACAGGGGGCATCGAGCAGTACTTC. The chain is built from TRBV20-1 and TRBJ2-7; TRBD1 matches 9 bases. The CDR3 loop spans 18 amino acids. Per the germline V gene, CDR1 is DFQATT and CDR2 is SNEGSKA (reference sequence). J lost 6 bases, V lost 0 bases, and 18 bases had no gene match.

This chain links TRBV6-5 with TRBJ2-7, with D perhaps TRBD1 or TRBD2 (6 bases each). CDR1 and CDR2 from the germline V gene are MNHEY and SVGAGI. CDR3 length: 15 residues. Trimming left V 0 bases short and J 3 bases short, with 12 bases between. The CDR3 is CASSYSAGGLYEQYV. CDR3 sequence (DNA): TGTGCCAGCAGTTACTCGGCCGGGGGCCTCTACGAGCAGTACGTC.

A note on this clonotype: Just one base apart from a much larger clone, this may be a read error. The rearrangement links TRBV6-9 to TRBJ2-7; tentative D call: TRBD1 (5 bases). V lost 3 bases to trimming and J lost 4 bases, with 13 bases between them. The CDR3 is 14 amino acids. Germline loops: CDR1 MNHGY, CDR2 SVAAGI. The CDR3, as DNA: TGTGCCAGCAGTTACTTAGGGGCTGGTTACGAGCAGTACTTC. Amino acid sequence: CASSYLGAGYEQYF.

Here the CDR3 reads CSVEETGETQYF. CDR3 nucleotide sequence: TGCAGCGTTGAAGAGACAGGGGAGACCCAGTACTTC. The chain recombines TRBV29-1 with TRBJ2-5; TRBD1 matches at 7 bases. The V gene's germline CDR1 is SQVTM and CDR2 ANQGSEA. V lost 0 bases and J lost 5; bases outside the gene matches: 0. The CDR3 length is 12 residues.

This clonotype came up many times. The CDR3 DNA is TGTGCCAGCACCCCAGGGGGCAGAGGGAACACTGAAGCTTTCTTT. Protein sequence: CASTPGGRGNTEAFF. The chain joins TRBV28 to TRBJ1-1; TRBD1 matches 8 bases. This CDR3 is built from 15 residues. The germline V gene has CDR1 MDHEN and CDR2 SYDVKM. V trimming: 7 bases; J trimming: 1 base; junction bases outside the gene matches: 8.

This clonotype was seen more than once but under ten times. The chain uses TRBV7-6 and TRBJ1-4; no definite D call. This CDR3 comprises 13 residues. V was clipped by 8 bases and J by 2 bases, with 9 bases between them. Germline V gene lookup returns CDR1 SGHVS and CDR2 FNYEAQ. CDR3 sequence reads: CASAIGTNEKLFF. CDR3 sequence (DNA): TGTGCCAGCGCGATTGGCACTAATGAAAAACTGTTTTTT.

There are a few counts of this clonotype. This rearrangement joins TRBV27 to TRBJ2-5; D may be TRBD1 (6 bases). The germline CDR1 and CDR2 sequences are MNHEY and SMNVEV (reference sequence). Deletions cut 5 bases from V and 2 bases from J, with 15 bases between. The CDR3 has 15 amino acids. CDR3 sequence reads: CASSPILGQQETQYF. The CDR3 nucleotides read TGTGCCAGCAGTCCGATCTTAGGACAGCAAGAGACCCAGTACTTC.

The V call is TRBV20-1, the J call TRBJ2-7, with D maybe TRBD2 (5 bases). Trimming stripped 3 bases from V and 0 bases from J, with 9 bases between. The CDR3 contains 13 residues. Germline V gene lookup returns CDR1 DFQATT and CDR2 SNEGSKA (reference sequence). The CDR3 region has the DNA TGCAGTGCTAGCGGGATGAGCTCCTACGAGCAGTACTTC. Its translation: CSASGMSSYEQYF.

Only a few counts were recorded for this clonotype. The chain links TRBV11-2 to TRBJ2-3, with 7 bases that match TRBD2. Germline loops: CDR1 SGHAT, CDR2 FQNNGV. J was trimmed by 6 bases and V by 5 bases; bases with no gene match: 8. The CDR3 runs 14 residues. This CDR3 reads CASSRSGGEDTQYF. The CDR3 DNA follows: TGTGCCAGCAGCCGATCGGGGGGTGAGGATACGCAGTATTTT.

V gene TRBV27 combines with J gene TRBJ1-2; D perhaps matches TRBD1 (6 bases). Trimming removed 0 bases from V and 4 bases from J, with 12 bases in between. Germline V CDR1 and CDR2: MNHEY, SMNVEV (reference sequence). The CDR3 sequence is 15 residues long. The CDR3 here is CASSLSFGQIYGYTF. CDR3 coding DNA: TGTGCCAGCAGTTTATCCTTCGGACAGATCTATGGCTACACCTTC.

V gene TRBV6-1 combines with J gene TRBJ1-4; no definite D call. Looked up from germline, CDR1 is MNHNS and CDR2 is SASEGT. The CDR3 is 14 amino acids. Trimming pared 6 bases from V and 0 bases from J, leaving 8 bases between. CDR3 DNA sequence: TGTGCCAGCAGAGCGAGGTCAACTAATGAAAAACTGTTTTTT. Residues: CASRARSTNEKLFF.

The CDR3 loop reads CASRGMGSYEQYF. The CDR3 coding sequence is TGTGCCAGCAGGGGCATGGGCTCCTACGAGCAGTACTTC. The chain is built from TRBV28 and TRBJ2-7; D is uncertain. Germline V lookup: CDR1 MDHEN, CDR2 SYDVKM. This CDR3 has 13 residues. With 6 bases removed from V and 0 bases from J, the gap between germline ends came to 9 bases.

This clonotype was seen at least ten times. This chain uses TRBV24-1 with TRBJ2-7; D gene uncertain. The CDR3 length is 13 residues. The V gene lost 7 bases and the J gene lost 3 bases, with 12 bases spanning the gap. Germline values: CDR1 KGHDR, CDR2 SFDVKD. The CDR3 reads CATSPGVGYEQYF. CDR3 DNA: TGTGCCACCAGCCCTGGCGTAGGCTACGAGCAGTACTTC.

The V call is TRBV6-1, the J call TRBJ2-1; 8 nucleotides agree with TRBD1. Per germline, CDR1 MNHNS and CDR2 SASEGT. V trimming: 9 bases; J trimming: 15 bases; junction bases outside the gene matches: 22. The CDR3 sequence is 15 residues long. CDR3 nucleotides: TGTGCCAGTGGTCTAGGGCCAAGGACAGGGCTAATACGGTTCTTC. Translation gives CASGLGPRTGLIRFF.

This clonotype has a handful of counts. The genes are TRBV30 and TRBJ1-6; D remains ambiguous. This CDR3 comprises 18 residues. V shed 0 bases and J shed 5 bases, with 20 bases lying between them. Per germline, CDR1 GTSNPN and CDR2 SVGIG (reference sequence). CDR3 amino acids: CAWSVLGVLALNNSPLHF. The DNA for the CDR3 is TGTGCCTGGAGTGTACTGGGAGTCCTTGCCCTAAATAATTCACCCCTCCACTTT.

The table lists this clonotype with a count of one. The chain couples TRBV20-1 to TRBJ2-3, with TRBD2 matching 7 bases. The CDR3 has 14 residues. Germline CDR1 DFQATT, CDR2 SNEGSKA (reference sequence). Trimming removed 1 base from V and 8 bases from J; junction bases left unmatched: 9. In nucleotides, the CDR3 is TGCAGTGCTAGAGCCCGGACTAGTAAGAGTACGCAGTATTTT. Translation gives CSARARTSKSTQYF.

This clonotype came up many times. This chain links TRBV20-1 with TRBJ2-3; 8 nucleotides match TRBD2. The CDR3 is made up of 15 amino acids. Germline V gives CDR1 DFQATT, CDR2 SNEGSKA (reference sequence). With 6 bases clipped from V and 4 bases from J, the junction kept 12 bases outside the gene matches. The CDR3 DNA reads TGCAGTGCCCCGCCGGACGGGAGGGCCCCAGATACGCAGTATTTT. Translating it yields CSAPPDGRAPDTQYF.

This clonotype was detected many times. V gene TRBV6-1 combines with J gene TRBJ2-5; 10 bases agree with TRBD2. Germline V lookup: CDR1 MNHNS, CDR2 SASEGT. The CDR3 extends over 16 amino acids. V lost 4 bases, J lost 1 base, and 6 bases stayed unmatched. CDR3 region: CASSGRASGSQETQYF. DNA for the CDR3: TGTGCCAGCAGTGGAAGGGCTAGCGGGAGCCAAGAGACCCAGTACTTC.